Shown below are 3 T cell receptor beta chains from a single sample sequenced in a study of human T cells and chemical hapten exposure (dated by TCRdb to about 2021). The library was made by RACE. Sequencing instrument: NextSeq 500. The public reads were reprocessed in TCRdb via fastp at Q25 and MiXCR, keeping in-frame beta chains. Here each entry gathers all rows of one CDR3 protein and keeps the most common genes and DNA. This sample gives approximately 370,000 distinct CDR3 sequences in total; 5% to 6.5% of them show up just once. The ten largest account for under 9.5% of the sample. Taken with the paper, the label for time point translates to: pre-sensitization, week 0. This specimen's treatment or condition label, interpreted: therapeutic diphenylcyclopropenone sensitization with weekly scalp DPC. The material sequenced was whole blood, taken in connection with sensitization to the hapten diphenylcyclopropenone (DPC). Every receptor here comes from a woman between 18 and 29 years old with alopecia areata. Some clones in this sample may be carry-over from other donors' samples.

This clonotype occurred a few times. The V call is TRBV6-2 or TRBV6-3, the J call TRBJ2-1; tentative D call: TRBD1 (6 bases). The V end was cut by 7 bases, the J end by 7 bases, with 17 bases between. The CDR3 has 14 residues. The germline gives CDR1 MNHEY, CDR2 SVGEGT. Here the CDR3 DNA reads TGTGCCAGCACTCCAGGGGCGGTATTGAATGAGCAGTTCTTC. Translated: CASTPGAVLNEQFF.

The CDR3 coding sequence is TGCAGTGCTCTGCAGGGGGGCTACACCTTC. Translating gives CSALQGGYTF. The rearrangement uses TRBV20-1 and TRBJ1-2, with D maybe TRBD1 (6 bases). The CDR3 has 10 amino acids. Between the trimmed V and J ends, which lost 5 bases and 8 bases, there was a span of 9 bases. Germline CDR1 is DFQATT and CDR2 is SNEGSKA (reference sequence).

The rearrangement joins TRBV2 to TRBJ1-1; no clear D. The CDR3 length is 16 residues. The V gene lost 7 bases and the J gene lost 0 bases, with 18 bases spanning the gap. Germline V lookup: CDR1 SNHLY, CDR2 FYNNEI. DNA of the CDR3: TGTGCCAGCACTCCTCCCAGGCTCCTCATGAACACTGAAGCTTTCTTT. Translation gives CASTPPRLLMNTEAFF.